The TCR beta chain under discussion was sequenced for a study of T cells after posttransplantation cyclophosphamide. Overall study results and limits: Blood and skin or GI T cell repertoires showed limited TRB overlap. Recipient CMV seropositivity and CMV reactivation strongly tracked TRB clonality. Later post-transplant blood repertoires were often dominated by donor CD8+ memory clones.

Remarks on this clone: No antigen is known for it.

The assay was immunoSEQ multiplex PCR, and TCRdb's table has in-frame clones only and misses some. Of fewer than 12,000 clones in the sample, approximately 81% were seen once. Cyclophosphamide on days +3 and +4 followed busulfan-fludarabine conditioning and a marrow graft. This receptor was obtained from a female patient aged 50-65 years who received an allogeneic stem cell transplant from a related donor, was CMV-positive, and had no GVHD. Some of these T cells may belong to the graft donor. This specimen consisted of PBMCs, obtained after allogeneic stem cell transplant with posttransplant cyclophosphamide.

DNA for the CDR3: TGTGCCAGCAGCCCCGCGTCTGTCCCCTCCTACAATGAGCAGTTCTTC. Encoded protein: CASSPASVPSYNEQFF. The V and J genes are TRBV7-2 and TRBJ2-1; D is uncertain. The length of the CDR3 is 16 residues. V shed 5 bases and J shed 0 bases, with 14 bases lying between them. CDR1 is SGHTA, CDR2 FQGNSA, per germline.